This T cell receptor beta chain was recovered during a study of HIV-infected patients and healthy controls. Study-wide results and limits: HIV-infected repertoires had significantly higher mean Gini indices than controls, possibly reflecting oligoclonality.

Comment on this clonotype: Its antigen is not identified.

The V and J ends lost 7 bases and 6 bases, in that order; junction bases with no gene match: 8. The germline CDR1 and CDR2 sequences are MNHEY and SVGAGI. The length of the CDR3 is 14 residues. Antiretroviral therapy had run roughly three months, about 14 weeks, before follow-up blood collection. The repertoire came from unfractionated whole blood and reflected all unsorted peripheral T cells. cDNA was made from approximately 500 ng RNA using alpha and beta constant primers. Alpha and beta chain libraries were made separately by chain-specific third strand synthesis with multiplexing indices. TCRdb called the 5' RACE reads again in MiXCR, with one record for every CDR3 protein. The sample has about 8,600 distinct CDR3 sequences; approximately 8.7% are singletons.

This chain joins TRBV6-5 and TRBJ1-2; 10 nucleotides match TRBD1. Sequencing used blood, obtained during antiretroviral therapy. This clonotype originated in an adult with HIV infection. The CDR3 protein is CASTLDRGRDGYTF. The CDR3 DNA reads TGTGCCAGCACCCTTGACAGGGGGCGAGATGGCTACACCTTC.